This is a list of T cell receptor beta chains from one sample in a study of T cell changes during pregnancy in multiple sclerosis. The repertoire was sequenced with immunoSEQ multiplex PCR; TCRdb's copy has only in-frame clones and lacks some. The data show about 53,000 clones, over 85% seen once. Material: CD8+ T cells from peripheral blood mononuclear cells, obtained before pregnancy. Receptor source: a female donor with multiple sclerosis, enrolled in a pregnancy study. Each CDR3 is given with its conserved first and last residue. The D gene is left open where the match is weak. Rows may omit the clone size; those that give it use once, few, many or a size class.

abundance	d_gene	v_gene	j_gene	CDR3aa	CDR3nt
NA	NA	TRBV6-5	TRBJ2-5	CASTSLETQYF	TGTGCCAGCACCTCCCTAGAGACCCAGTACTTC
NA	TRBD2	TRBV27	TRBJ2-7	CASSVQLSGGYEQYF	TGTGCCAGCAGTGTCCAGCTTAGCGGGGGTTACGAGCAGTACTTC
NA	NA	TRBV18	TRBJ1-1	CASSPGVWDMDSEAFF	TGTGCCAGCTCACCAGGGGTGTGGGACATGGACTCTGAAGCTTTCTTT
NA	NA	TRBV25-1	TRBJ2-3	CASSGPSDTDTQYF	TGTGCCAGCAGTGGTCCTAGCGACACAGATACGCAGTATTTT
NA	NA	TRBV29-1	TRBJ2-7	CSVRGGNSYEQYF	TGCAGCGTTCGTGGAGGGAATTCGTACGAGCAGTACTTC
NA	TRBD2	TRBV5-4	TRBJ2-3	CASSLSGGVLDTQYF	TGTGCCAGCAGCTTGAGCGGGGGGGTTTTAGATACGCAGTATTTT
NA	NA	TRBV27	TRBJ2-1	CASSPWGGAYNEQFF	TGTGCCAGCAGCCCCTGGGGCGGGGCCTACAATGAGCAGTTCTTC
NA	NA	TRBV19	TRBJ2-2	CASSIPGERTGELFF	TGTGCCAGTAGTATTCCAGGGGAACGCACCGGGGAGCTGTTTTTT
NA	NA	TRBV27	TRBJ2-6	CASSLGSSGANVLTF	TGTGCCAGCAGCCTAGGGAGCTCTGGGGCCAACGTCCTGACTTTC
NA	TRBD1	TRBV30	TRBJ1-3	CAWSLPPGQGSGNTIYF	TGTGCCTGGAGTTTACCCCCGGGACAGGGCTCTGGAAACACCATATATTTT
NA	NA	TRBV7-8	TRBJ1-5	CASSPRDQPQHF	TGTGCCAGCAGCCCCAGGGATCAGCCCCAGCATTTT
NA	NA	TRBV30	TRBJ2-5	CAWTLGARTYQETQYF	TGTGCCTGGACCCTGGGGGCAAGGACGTACCAAGAGACCCAGTACTTC
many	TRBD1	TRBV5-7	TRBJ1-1	CASSLGTGMNTEAFF	TGTGCCAGCAGCTTGGGGACAGGGATGAACACTGAAGCTTTCTTT
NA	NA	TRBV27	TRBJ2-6	CASSGLLSSGANVLTF	TGTGCCAGCAGCGGACTCTTGAGCTCTGGGGCCAACGTCCTGACTTTC
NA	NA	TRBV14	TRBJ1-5	CASSQRGSNQPQHF	TGTGCCAGCAGCCAAAGAGGATCTAATCAGCCCCAGCATTTT
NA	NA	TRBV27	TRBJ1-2	CASSLSLGAWGYTF	TGTGCCAGCAGTTTATCCCTTGGGGCCTGGGGCTACACCTTC
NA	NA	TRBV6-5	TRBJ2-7	CASSYSNRGGYEQYF	TGTGCCAGCAGTTACTCGAACAGGGGGGGGTACGAGCAGTACTTC
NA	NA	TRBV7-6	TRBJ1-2	CASSLEGVGYTF	TGTGCCAGCAGCTTAGAAGGGGTGGGCTACACCTTC
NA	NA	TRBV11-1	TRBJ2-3	CASSSSRGTSTDTQYF	TGTGCCAGCAGTTCATCCAGGGGAACTAGCACAGATACGCAGTATTTT
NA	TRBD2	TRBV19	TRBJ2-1	CASSISGLAEFF	TGTGCCAGTAGTATTTCGGGACTAGCAGAGTTCTTC
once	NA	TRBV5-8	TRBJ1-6	CASSWRSSYNSPLHF	TGTGCCAGCAGCTGGAGAAGCTCCTATAATTCACCCCTCCACTTT
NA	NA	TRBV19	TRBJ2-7	CASSSPGALSEQYF	TGTGCCAGTAGTAGCCCAGGGGCGCTTTCAGAGCAGTACTTC
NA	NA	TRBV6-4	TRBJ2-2	CASSGGQDITGELFF	TGTGCCAGCAGCGGGGGTCAGGACATAACCGGGGAGCTGTTTTTT
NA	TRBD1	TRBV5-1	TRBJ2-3	CASSLTGTGPLSTDTQYF	TGCGCCAGCAGCTTGACCGGGACAGGGCCCCTAAGCACAGATACGCAGTATTTT
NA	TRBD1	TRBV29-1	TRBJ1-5	CSVGTGGQPQHF	TGCAGCGTTGGGACAGGGGGTCAGCCCCAGCATTTT
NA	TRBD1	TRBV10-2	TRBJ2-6	CASSAGGGANVLTF	TGCGCCAGCAGTGCAGGGGGTGGGGCCAACGTCCTGACTTTC
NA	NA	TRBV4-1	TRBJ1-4	CASSPKSPGEKLFF	TGCGCCAGCAGCCCGAAGAGTCCGGGGGAAAAACTGTTTTTT
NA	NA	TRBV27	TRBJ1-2	CASSLNPDFYGYTF	TGTGCCAGCAGTTTAAACCCAGACTTCTATGGCTACACCTTC
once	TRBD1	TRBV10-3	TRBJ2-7	CAIGRGRLYEQYF	TGTGCCATCGGCAGGGGGCGTCTTTACGAGCAGTACTTC
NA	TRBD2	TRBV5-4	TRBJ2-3	CASSLSGAGGPEDTQYF	TGTGCCAGCAGCTTGTCAGGAGCGGGGGGGCCGGAGGATACGCAGTATTTT
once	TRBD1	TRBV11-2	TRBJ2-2	CASSQGVAGELFF	TGTGCCAGCAGCCAGGGGGTGGCCGGGGAGCTGTTTTTT